The 26 T cell receptor beta chains given below trace back to one sample, sequenced in a study of spatial heterogeneity in lung cancer. TCRdb reanalysed the 5' RACE reads using MiXCR and keeps one entry per CDR3 protein. Here the sample spans about 19,000 distinct CDR3 sequences, 9.5% to 10% being singletons. Study-level results: Tumors with more nonsynonymous mutations had more expanded intratumoral alpha and beta TCRs.

Time point given: sample taken at primary tumor resection. Their antigens remain unidentified. Material: lung tumor tissue, obtained at surgery. These TCRs come from a female donor with early-stage non-small cell lung cancer.

Many counts were recorded for this clonotype. This beta chain is an unintended read in a library built for alpha chains; its size means little. The chain joins TRBV20-1 to TRBJ1-3; 7 bases align to TRBD1. Germline V gives CDR1 DFQATT, CDR2 SNEGSKA (reference sequence). The CDR3 runs to 19 residues. V dropped 3 bases and J dropped 0; count of bases not matched to a gene: 17. The CDR3 nucleotides read TGCAGTGCTAGGCCGCCGAGGGACAGTTTCCCTTACTCTGGAAACACCATATATTTT. Amino acids: CSARPPRDSFPYSGNTIYF.

Remarks on this clonotype: For a library built for alpha chains, this beta chain is a stray read; little rests on its size. The CDR3 coding sequence is TGTGCCAGCAGCTTGGGTTCCGGCCAAGCCTACGAGCAGTACTTC. This encodes CASSLGSGQAYEQYF. The chain uses TRBV5-6 and TRBJ2-7; D gene ambiguous. Germline-derived CDR1 and CDR2 are SGHDT and YYEEEE. The CDR3 is 15 amino acids. The V end was cut by 0 bases, the J end by 2 bases, with 12 bases between.

This clonotype was detected many times. This beta chain slipped into a library made for alpha chains as a stray read, so its size is not meaningful. The gene calls are TRBV3-1 and TRBJ1-3; TRBD1 matches at 7 bases. CDR3 length: 17 residues. The germline CDR1 and CDR2 sequences are LGHDT and YNNKEL (reference sequence). V lost 0 bases, J lost 5 bases, and 10 bases stayed unmatched. The DNA for the CDR3 is TGTGCCAGCAGCCAAGATACCCCACGACAGGGCAGAAACACCATATATTTT. Its translation is CASSQDTPRQGRNTIYF.

This clonotype rates as medium-sized. This beta chain represents an off-target read in a library built for alpha chains; its size is of limited meaning. This chain uses TRBV2 with TRBJ2-7, with 13 bases identical to TRBD2. This CDR3 region has 15 residues. The germline gives CDR1 SNHLY, CDR2 FYNNEI. V shed 4 bases, J shed 1 base, and the junction held 1 base outside the gene matches. CDR3: CASSGLAGGSYEQYF. The CDR3 DNA sequence: TGTGCCAGCAGTGGACTAGCGGGGGGTTCCTACGAGCAGTACTTC.

Many counts were recorded for this clonotype. The size of this beta chain means little, since it is a stray read in a library made for alpha chains. This chain links TRBV3-1 with TRBJ2-3; D perhaps matches TRBD2 (5 bases). The V and J ends lost 7 bases and 2 bases respectively, with 16 bases between them. The CDR3 loop spans 15 amino acids. Germline values: CDR1 LGHDT, CDR2 YNNKEL (reference sequence). CDR3 sequence reads: CASTLLGRDTDTQYF. Here the CDR3 DNA reads TGTGCCAGCACCCTACTAGGACGGGACACAGATACGCAGTATTTT.

With regard to this clonotype: This beta chain slipped into a library made for alpha chains as a stray read, so its size is not meaningful. V gene TRBV12-3 or TRBV12-4 combines with J gene TRBJ2-2, with TRBD1 matching over 7 bases. Unmatched junction bases numbered 7, after V lost 4 bases and J lost 2 bases. The CDR3 totals 16 residues. The CDR3 bases are TGTGCCAGCAGTTACTTTACAGGGGCCAACACCGGGGAGCTGTTTTTT. This encodes CASSYFTGANTGELFF.

This clonotype qualifies as medium-sized (0.01 to 0.1%). Being off target in a library aimed at alpha chains, this beta chain has a size of little meaning. The chain has TRBV12-3 or TRBV12-4 and TRBJ1-4; TRBD1 agrees at 10 bases. CDR3 length: 15 residues. Trimming cost V 3 bases and J 8 bases; bases outside gene matches: 6. CDR3 bases: TGTGCCAGCAGTTTTCACTGGGACAGGGGAGAAAAACTGTTTTTT. Residues: CASSFHWDRGEKLFF.

This clonotype has a count of ten or more. A library made for alpha chains picked up this beta chain off target, so its size means little. This chain joins TRBV28 and TRBJ1-1, with D unclear. This CDR3 is 12 amino acids long. V was shortened by 6 bases and J by 3 bases, with 8 bases between the two germline ends. The V gene's germline CDR1 is MDHEN and CDR2 SYDVKM. The CDR3 sequence: CASSQTDTEAFF. CDR3 coding DNA: TGTGCCAGCAGCCAAACGGACACTGAAGCTTTCTTT.

This clonotype showed up many times. This beta chain slipped into a library made for alpha chains as a stray read, so its size is not meaningful. The genes are TRBV30 and TRBJ2-2; D gene ambiguous. CDR3 length equals 11 residues. Trimming shortened V by 0 bases and J by 6 bases, and 2 bases separated the two germline ends. Looked up from germline, CDR1 is GTSNPN and CDR2 is SVGIG (reference sequence). The CDR3 is CAWSVPGELFF. The CDR3 bases are TGTGCCTGGAGTGTACCCGGGGAGCTGTTTTTT.

This clonotype came up many times. This beta chain slipped into a library made for alpha chains as a stray read, so its size is not meaningful. The CDR3 spells CASSFSGTGEEKLFF. The CDR3 region has the DNA TGCGCCAGCAGCTTCTCCGGGACAGGCGAGGAAAAACTGTTTTTT. The chain carries TRBV5-1 and TRBJ1-4; 8 bases map to TRBD1. The CDR3 loop spans 15 amino acids. Per germline, CDR1 SGHRS and CDR2 YFSETQ. V was clipped by 2 bases and J by 8 bases; unmatched bases: 8.

Comments on this clonotype: Just one base apart from a much larger clone, this may be a read error. Because this beta chain is a stray read in a library intended to capture alpha chains, its abundance should not be given much weight. Here the CDR3 reads CVSSYGTGKGNTIYF. As DNA, the CDR3 is TGTGTCAGCAGCTACGGGACAGGGAAAGGAAACACCATATATTTT. The chain carries TRBV7-2 and TRBJ1-3; 9 bases agree with TRBD1. Per the germline V gene, CDR1 is SGHTA and CDR2 is FQGNSA. The CDR3 spans 15 residues.

Only a few counts were recorded for this clonotype. For a library built for alpha chains, this beta chain is a stray read; little rests on its size. The genes are TRBV7-8 and TRBJ1-5; D unresolved. The CDR3 length is 14 residues. Germline lookup yields CDR1 SGHVS and CDR2 FQNEAQ. V was shortened by 1 base and J by 5 bases, with 9 bases between the two germline ends. As DNA, the CDR3 is TGTGCCAGCAGCTTAGAGGGTTGGGATCAGCCCCAGCATTTT. Protein: CASSLEGWDQPQHF. Complete variable domain (other parts from reference TRBV7-8 and TRBJ1-5): GAGVSQSPRYKVAKRGQDVALRCDPISGHVSLFWYQQALGQGPEFLTYFQNEAQLDKSGLPSDRFFAERPEGSVSTLKIQRTQQEDSAVYLCASSLEGWDQPQHFGDGTRLSIL.

A few counts support this clonotype. This beta chain slipped into a library made for alpha chains as a stray read, so its size is not meaningful. The chain links TRBV28 to TRBJ2-5; D might be TRBD2 (6 bases). This CDR3 contains 17 residues. The germline V gene has CDR1 MDHEN and CDR2 SYDVKM. With 5 bases removed from V and 2 bases from J, the gap between germline ends came to 21 bases. The CDR3 nucleotides read TGTGCCAGCAGTGAATTAGAAAATACTAGCCCTCAAGAGACCCAGTACTTC. This codes for CASSELENTSPQETQYF.

As to this clonotype: This beta chain represents an off-target read in a library built for alpha chains; its size is of limited meaning. The J gene is TRBJ2-3, the V gene TRBV5-4; TRBD1 aligns across 10 bases. The CDR3 runs to 16 residues. The germline CDR1 and CDR2 sequences are SGHNT and YYREEE (reference sequence). V shed 4 bases and J 3 bases; nucleotides not matched to a gene: 8. The CDR3 DNA reads as TGTGCCAGCAGCAAGGGACAGGGGAGGAGAACAGATACGCAGTATTTT. Protein product: CASSKGQGRRTDTQYF.

Comment on this clonotype: A clone one base away is much larger, so this may be a read error. This beta chain is a stray sequence in a library constructed for alpha chains; its clone size is not meaningful. The CDR3 reads CSAPTPGTLKQYF. The DNA of the CDR3 is TGCAGTGCTCCCACCCCCGGGACTCTGAAGCAGTACTTC. The rearrangement links TRBV20-1 to TRBJ2-7; a possible D gene is TRBD2 (6 bases). V lost 5 bases to trimming and J lost 8 bases, with 19 bases between them. CDR1 and CDR2 (germline): DFQATT, SNEGSKA (reference sequence). CDR3 length: 13 residues.

This clonotype has at least ten counts. The size of this beta chain means little, since it is a stray read in a library made for alpha chains. The chain combines TRBV5-1 with TRBJ2-7, with 7 bases fitting TRBD1. The V and J ends lost 4 bases and 3 bases, in that order; junction bases with no gene match: 7. Germline CDR1 reads SGHRS; CDR2 reads YFSETQ. This CDR3 has 14 residues. The CDR3 region is CASSRDRLNYEQYF. In DNA, the CDR3 is TGCGCCAGCAGCAGGGACAGATTAAACTACGAGCAGTACTTC.

For this clonotype: Because the library targeted alpha chains, this beta chain is an off-target read whose size means little. The chain has TRBV6-6 and TRBJ2-3; TRBD2 agrees at 8 bases. The CDR3 spans 14 residues. The germline CDR1 and CDR2 sequences are MNHNY and SVGAGI (reference sequence). Unmatched junction bases numbered 6, after V lost 5 bases and J lost 5 bases. CDR3 in amino acids: CASSNGGAVDTQYF. The CDR3 DNA is TGTGCCAGCAGTAACGGGGGGGCGGTAGATACGCAGTATTTT.

This clonotype was recorded many times. This beta chain lies outside the target of a library built for alpha chains; its clone size means little. The chain has TRBV5-1 and TRBJ1-1, with TRBD1 as a possible D gene (5 bases). The V end was cut by 0 bases, the J end by 5 bases, with 17 bases between. In germline, CDR1 is SGHRS, CDR2 YFSETQ. The CDR3 sequence is 16 residues long. The CDR3 DNA reads TGCGCCAGCAGCTTGGCCTTGGGGGTTGGGGTGACTGAAGCTTTCTTT. This encodes CASSLALGVGVTEAFF.

Concerning this clonotype: This beta chain came through as a stray read in a library set up for alpha chains, and its size says little. The gene calls are TRBV7-9 and TRBJ1-6; D remains ambiguous. CDR1 and CDR2 from the germline V gene are SEHNR and FQNEAQ (reference sequence). The CDR3 extends over 13 amino acids. V lost 5 bases and J lost 9, with 11 bases in between. The CDR3 protein is CASSTDESSPLHF. CDR3 DNA sequence: TGTGCCAGCAGCACAGATGAAAGTTCACCCCTCCACTTT.

In this sample, this clonotype turned up many times. Little can be read into the size of this beta chain, an off-target read in a library designed for alpha chains. The J gene is TRBJ2-1, the V gene TRBV6-4, with 8 bases that match TRBD1. V was pared by 7 bases and J by 2 bases, with 4 bases of the junction left unmatched. This CDR3 is 14 amino acids long. From germline, CDR1 is MRHNA and CDR2 SNTAGT. The CDR3 DNA reads as TGTGCCAGCAAGGAGACAGGGGCCTACAATGAGCAGTTCTTC. This gives the protein CASKETGAYNEQFF.

This clonotype was found many times. This beta chain lies outside the target of a library built for alpha chains; its clone size means little. This chain uses TRBV6-5 with TRBJ2-6, with TRBD2 matching 7 bases. V shed 7 bases and J 0 bases; nucleotides not matched to a gene: 9. The germline V gene encodes CDR1 MNHEY and CDR2 SVGAGI. The CDR3 sequence is 17 residues long. In nucleotides, the CDR3 is TGTGCCAGCAAAACCTTAGGCGGGGGCTCTGGGGCCAACGTCCTGACTTTC. Translation: CASKTLGGGSGANVLTF.

Within the sample, this clonotype is medium-sized. Since the library was made to target alpha chains, this beta chain is a stray read and its abundance is not meaningful. The chain combines TRBV20-1 with TRBJ1-1; no reliable D call. V lost 5 bases and J 1 base, leaving 11 bases between the germline ends. Germline V lookup: CDR1 DFQATT, CDR2 SNEGSKA (reference sequence). This CDR3 contains 13 residues. The CDR3 is CSAVEGANTEAFF. In nucleotides, the CDR3 is TGCAGTGCTGTCGAGGGCGCGAACACTGAAGCTTTCTTT.

This clonotype was detected once. The junction and the germline gene differ at one end; a read error may be behind it. Within a library made for alpha chains, this beta chain is off target, and its count is uninformative. The rearrangement joins TRBV11-3 to TRBJ2-2; tentatively, D is TRBD1 (5 bases). The length of the CDR3 is 16 residues. Germline V gene lookup returns CDR1 SGHNT and CDR2 YENEEA. The DNA for the CDR3 is TGTGCCTGCAGCCTTAGTATAGGGGCTTGGACCGGGGAGCTGTTTTTT. Translated: CACSLSIGAWTGELFF.

The sample holds many counts of this clonotype. As an off-target read in a library built for alpha chains, this beta chain has a frequency of little significance. Here the CDR3 reads CASSSSAELAGGHEQYF. The CDR3 region has the DNA TGTGCCAGCAGTTCCTCCGCTGAACTAGCGGGGGGCCACGAGCAGTACTTC. This sequence joins TRBV28 and TRBJ2-7, with TRBD2 identical over 12 bases. The CDR3 runs 17 residues. V shed 4 bases, J shed 5 bases, and the junction held 12 bases outside the gene matches. Germline assignment: CDR1 MDHEN and CDR2 SYDVKM. The full variable domain, rest sourced from reference TRBV28 and TRBJ2-7, is DVKVTQSSRYLVKRTGEKVFLECVQDMDHENMFWYRQDPGLGLRLIYFSYDVKMKEKGDIPEGYSVSREKKERFSLILESASTNQTSMYLCASSSSAELAGGHEQYFGPGTRLTVT.

To note about this clonotype: Because this beta chain is a stray read in a library intended to capture alpha chains, its abundance should not be given much weight. The chain combines TRBV9 with TRBJ2-1; TRBD2 agrees at 14 bases. Trimming cost V 2 bases and J 15 bases; bases outside gene matches: 10. Germline V gene data show CDR1 as SGDLS and CDR2 as YYNGEE. The CDR3 is 15 amino acids. In nucleotides, the CDR3 is TGTGCCAGCAGCGTTTCCCCGACTAGCGGGGGGGCCCTGTTCTTC. Protein sequence: CASSVSPTSGGALFF.

This clonotype has just a few counts. Because this beta chain is a stray read in a library intended to capture alpha chains, its abundance should not be given much weight. The rearrangement links TRBV20-1 to TRBJ1-2, with D possibly being TRBD1 (5 bases). CDR3 length: 13 residues. From germline, CDR1 is DFQATT and CDR2 SNEGSKA (reference sequence). V shed 0 bases and J shed 5 bases, with 10 bases lying between them. CDR3 sequence: CSARDSRGYGYTF. CDR3 nucleotides: TGCAGTGCTAGAGACTCCCGGGGGTATGGCTACACCTTC.